This is a list of T cell receptor beta chains from one sample in a study of T cell repertoires in cytomegalovirus infection. In TCRdb, the reads were re-called with MiXCR into one record per CDR3 protein. The sample lists approximately 250,000 distinct CDR3 sequences, roughly 10% occurring once. The sample comprised PBMCs. The receptors stem from a human donor in good health (CMV status not recorded). Some clones in this sample may be carry-over from other donors' samples. The conserved cysteine and the conserved F or W are not part of the CDR3 here. Clone size, where shown, is once, few, many, or a class for clones that have expanded.

v_call,clone_size,j_call,cdr3_aa
TRBV2,NA,TRBJ2-4,ASSPGHTDIQY
TRBV7-2,many,TRBJ1-1,ASRMIRTGGTEAF
TRBV10-3,NA,TRBJ2-1,ATLDSGLPNEQF
TRBV7-2,many,TRBJ2-5,ASSPPGLAGAETQY
TRBV12-3/TRBV12-4,few,TRBJ1-2,ASRGTPDLYGYT
TRBV29-1,few,TRBJ1-1,SVRQGAGTEAF
TRBV7-7,many,TRBJ2-5,ASSLASGTGSGKTQY
TRBV29-1,many,TRBJ2-7,SVGGERPYEQY
TRBV7-2,NA,TRBJ2-7,ASRRPGQGSYEQY
TRBV3-1,few,TRBJ2-1,ASSQSGGGAYNEQF
TRBV15,NA,TRBJ2-2,ATTVDKNTGELF
TRBV20-1,NA,TRBJ1-1,SARPGPGLRGTEAF
TRBV7-2,NA,TRBJ2-5,ASSQPPPPQETQY
TRBV18,NA,TRBJ1-1,ASSPAASTYTEAF
TRBV11-3,many,TRBJ2-7,ASSPSPREQY
TRBV7-2,NA,TRBJ1-5,ASSSGQGVEDNQPQH
TRBV7-6,many,TRBJ1-2,ASSGEGIKGQSYGYT
TRBV7-2,many,TRBJ2-3,ASSLVDTDTQY
TRBV5-4,few,TRBJ1-5,ASSSRDAPGPQH
TRBV4-3,NA,TRBJ2-5,ASSQDGGPQETQY
TRBV7-8,many,TRBJ2-3,ASSLRSLTDTQY
TRBV7-2,many,TRBJ1-2,ASSSNGQGRS
TRBV7-2,many,TRBJ1-5,ASSLAPLQGQPQH
TRBV28,many,TRBJ1-2,ASSLPRRLTNYGYT
TRBV30,few,TRBJ2-1,AWVDRSKGNEQF
TRBV28,NA,TRBJ2-1,ASSSPGSHLSVEQF
TRBV7-2,many,TRBJ2-2,ASSLRGSNTGELF
TRBV7-9,many,TRBJ1-1,ASSLDLTTEAF
TRBV4-1,many,TRBJ1-1,ASSQDVAGVTEAF
TRBV7-2,many,TRBJ2-5,ASSFRQGVGETQY
TRBV7-2,many,TRBJ2-3,ASSLAGRGVTDTQY
TRBV4-2,many,TRBJ1-1,ASSRSVRDTEAF
TRBV7-9,many,TRBJ1-6,ASSLAGNSNSPLH
TRBV7-6,few,TRBJ1-5,ASSSRGRGGNQPQH
TRBV7-2,many,TRBJ1-3,ASSPRDTIY
TRBV7-9,NA,TRBJ2-4,ASSKPTGGSDIQY
TRBV29-1,many,TRBJ2-1,SVESESSYNEQF